These 3 T cell receptor beta chains were sequenced from one sample in a study of naive and memory T cell subsets. Both TRBC1 and TRBC2 were covered by a beta constant-region primer of two equimolar oligonucleotides. A single record per CDR3 protein comes from TCRdb applying MiXCR to the UMI-ligation and nested PCR reads. The table lists over 2,500 distinct CDR3 sequences, under 7.5% of them singletons. The sequencing input was effector memory CD8+ T cells from blood. Regarding subset: effector memory, CD45RA- CD27-. The receptors here all came from a human donor in good health.

This clonotype was observed many times. This chain uses TRBV12-3 or TRBV12-4 with TRBJ1-5; D uncertain. The length of the CDR3 is 14 residues. V shed 6 bases and J shed 4 bases, with 13 bases lying between them. DNA of the CDR3: TGTGCCAGCAGCCCGGATTTAAATAATCAGCCCCAGCATTTT. It codes for CASSPDLNNQPQHF.

V is TRBV3-1 and J is TRBJ1-1; D call uncertain. CDR3 size: 17 residues. Germline V gives CDR1 LGHDT, CDR2 YNNKEL (reference sequence). The V and J ends lost 2 bases and 1 base respectively, with 17 bases between them. CDR3 coding DNA: TGTGCCAGCAGCCAATTGTACCGAGGGAAACAGAACACTGAAGCTTTCTTT. Its translation: CASSQLYRGKQNTEAFF.

This clonotype occurred a few times. The chain joins TRBV5-1 to TRBJ2-7; TRBD1 agrees at 10 bases. V lost 7 bases and J lost 7; bases outside the gene matches: 8. Germline V gene data show CDR1 as SGHRS and CDR2 as YFSETQ. CDR3 length: 13 amino acids. The CDR3 DNA reads as TGCGCCAGCTCCGGGACAGGGGCCAGAGAGCAGTACTTC. Amino acid sequence: CASSGTGAREQYF.